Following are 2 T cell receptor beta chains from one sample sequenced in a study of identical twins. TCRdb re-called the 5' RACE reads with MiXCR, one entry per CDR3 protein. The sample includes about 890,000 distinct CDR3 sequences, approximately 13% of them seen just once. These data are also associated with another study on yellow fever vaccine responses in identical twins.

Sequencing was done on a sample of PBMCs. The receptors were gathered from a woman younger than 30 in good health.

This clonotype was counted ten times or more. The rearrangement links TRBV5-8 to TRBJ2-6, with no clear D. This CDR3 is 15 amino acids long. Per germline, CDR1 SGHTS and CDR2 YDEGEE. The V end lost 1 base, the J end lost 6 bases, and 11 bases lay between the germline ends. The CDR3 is CASSLLQSLANVLTF. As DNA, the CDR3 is TGTGCCAGCAGCTTGCTACAGTCCCTGGCCAACGTCCTGACTTTC.

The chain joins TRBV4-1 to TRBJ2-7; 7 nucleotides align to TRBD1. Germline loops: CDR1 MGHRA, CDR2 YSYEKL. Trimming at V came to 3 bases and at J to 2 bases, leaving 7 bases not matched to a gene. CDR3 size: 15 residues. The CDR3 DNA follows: TGCGCCAGCAGCCAGGCCGGGACAGTGGCCTACGAGCAGTACTTC. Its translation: CASSQAGTVAYEQYF.